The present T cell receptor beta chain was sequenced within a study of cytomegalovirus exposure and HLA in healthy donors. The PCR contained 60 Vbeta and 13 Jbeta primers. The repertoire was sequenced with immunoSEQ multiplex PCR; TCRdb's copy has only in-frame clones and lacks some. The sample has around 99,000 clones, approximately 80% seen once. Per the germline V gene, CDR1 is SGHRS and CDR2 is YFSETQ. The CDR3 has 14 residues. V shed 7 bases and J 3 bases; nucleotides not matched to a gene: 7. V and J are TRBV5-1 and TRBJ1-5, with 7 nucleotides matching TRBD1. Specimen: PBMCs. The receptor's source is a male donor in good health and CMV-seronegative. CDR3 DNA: TGCGCCAGCCGCCTGGGGACAGACAATCAGCCCCAGCATTTT. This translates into CASRLGTDNQPQHF.